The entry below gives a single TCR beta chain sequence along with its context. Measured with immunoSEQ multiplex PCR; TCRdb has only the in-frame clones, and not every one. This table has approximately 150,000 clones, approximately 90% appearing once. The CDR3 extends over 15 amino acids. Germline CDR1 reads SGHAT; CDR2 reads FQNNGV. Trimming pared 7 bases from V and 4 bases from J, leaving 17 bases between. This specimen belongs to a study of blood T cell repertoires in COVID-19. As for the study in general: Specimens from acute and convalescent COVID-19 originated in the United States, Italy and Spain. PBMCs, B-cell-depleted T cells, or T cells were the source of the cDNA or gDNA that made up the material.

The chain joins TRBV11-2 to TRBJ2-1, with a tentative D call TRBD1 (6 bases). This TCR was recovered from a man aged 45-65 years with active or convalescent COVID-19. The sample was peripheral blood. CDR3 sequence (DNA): TGTGCCAGCACCCGTCCTTCAGGGGCATACAATGAGCAGTTCTTC. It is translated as CASTRPSGAYNEQFF.